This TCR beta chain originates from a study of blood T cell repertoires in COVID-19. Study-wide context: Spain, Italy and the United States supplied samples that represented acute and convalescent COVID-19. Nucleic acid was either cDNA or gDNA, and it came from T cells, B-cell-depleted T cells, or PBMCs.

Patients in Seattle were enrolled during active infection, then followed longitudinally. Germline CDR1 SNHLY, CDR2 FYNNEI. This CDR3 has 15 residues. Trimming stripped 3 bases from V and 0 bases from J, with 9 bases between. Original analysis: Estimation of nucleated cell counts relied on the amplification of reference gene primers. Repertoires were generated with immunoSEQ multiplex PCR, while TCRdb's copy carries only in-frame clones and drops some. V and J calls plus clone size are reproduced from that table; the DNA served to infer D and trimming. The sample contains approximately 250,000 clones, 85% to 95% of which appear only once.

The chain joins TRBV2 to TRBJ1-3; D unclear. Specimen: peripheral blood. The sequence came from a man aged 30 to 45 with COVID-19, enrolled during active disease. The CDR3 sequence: CASSDGVNSGNTIYF. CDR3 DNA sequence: TGTGCCAGCAGTGACGGAGTAAACTCTGGAAACACCATATATTTT.